Listed here is a single T cell receptor (beta chain). This sample was taken from a study of blood T cells in healthy people across ages. Primed by a sample-barcoded 5' primer and a J-beta primer mix, a second PCR proceeded for about 6 to 11 cycles. Each CDR3 protein gets one entry after TCRdb re-called the 5' RACE reads with MiXCR. Of hundreds of thousands of distinct CDR3 sequences detected, more than 25% appear once; the ten largest clones hold 17%. The sample providers were healthy Caucasian people from Russia, aged about 6 to 100. The sequencing input was blood. The clonotype was recovered from a woman older than 75 in good health.

In DNA, the CDR3 is TGTGCCAGCAGCTTGAGGAGTATGGAGACCCAGTACTTC. Translation: CASSLRSMETQYF. The rearrangement links TRBV5-6 to TRBJ2-5; D is unclear. V shed 1 base and J shed 5 bases, with 9 bases lying between them. The germline V gene has CDR1 SGHDT and CDR2 YYEEEE. The CDR3 has 13 residues.